The T cell receptor beta chain under discussion was sequenced for a study of OX40 agonist ivuxolimab in advanced cancers. Concerning the study at large: Ivuxolimab, which targeted the costimulatory receptor OX40 (CD134), was an agonistic, fully human IgG2 monoclonal antibody. Peripheral TCRbeta sequencing aimed to test whether ivuxolimab altered TCR sequence diversity and caused clonal T-cell expansion. Of the roughly 52 patients in dose escalation, about 20 had hepatocellular carcinoma, approximately 15 had melanoma, 9 had renal cell carcinoma and 9 had head and neck cancer. Partial responses occurred in three dose-escalation patients: two with cutaneous melanoma and one with hepatocellular carcinoma. Intravenous ivuxolimab was administered to patients every 2 weeks at six dose levels: 0.01, 0.1, 0.3, 1.5, 3 and 10 mg/kg. Patients were allowed to have had prior anti-PD-1, anti-PD-L1 or anti-CTLA-4 therapy, and approximately 40% of the dose-escalation patients had been treated with checkpoint inhibitors. The paper covers the monotherapy dose-escalation part of the phase I ivuxolimab trial, which included N = 52 patients. The dose-escalation cohort was 82.7% male with a mean age of roughly 60 years, ranging from roughly 23 to 90.

Genomic DNA was isolated from the sorted cells so that the TCRbeta CDR3 region could be sequenced. TCRbeta CDR3 regions were sequenced using the immunoSEQ Assay. The clones in this table, taken by TCRdb from immuneACCESS, are in-frame only. Not every clone is retained; where verified, under half of the shortfall comes from an unresolved V gene, and the cause of the rest is unknown. This sample lists 86,000 or so clones; almost 95% were detected once. 2.8% of the sample rests with the top ten. On this clone itself: The clone's antigen remains unknown. Base qualities are not at hand, and no much larger clone is one base apart.

Trimming removed 1 base from V and 8 bases from J; the gene matches leave 6 bases unexplained. The CDR1 and CDR2 encoded by the germline V gene are SGHTA and FQGNSA. The CDR3 runs 14 amino acids, cysteine and phenylalanine included. Only the CDR3 DNA is retained, 42 bases long and in frame from the first base. The trial excluded patients who had a history of autoimmune disease or were on systemic immunosuppression. Peripheral blood for TCR sequencing was collected from all dose cohorts at baseline, on cycle 4 day 1, and on cycle 7 day 1. Samples came from an open-label, multicenter, first-in-human phase I dose-escalation trial of ivuxolimab. Adults with locally advanced or metastatic melanoma, renal cell, hepatocellular, or head and neck squamous cell carcinoma were enrolled in the trial. Before TCR sequencing, CD4+ T cells and CD8+ T cells from peripheral blood were sorted into separate populations.

Beyond this particular receptor, the publication reports: On average, CD8+ T cells showed more expanded clones than CD4+ T cells after ivuxolimab. At doses of 0.1 to 3.0 mg/kg, clonal expansion of both CD4+ and CD8+ T cells in blood was seen between baseline and week 6. In the 0.1-3.0 mg/kg groups, partial responders were among the patients with the lowest normalized peripheral clonal expansion, particularly in CD8+ T cells. Low levels of normalized T-cell clonal expansion were also seen in some patients who did not respond. Antigen specificity was not determined for the clonally expanded peripheral T cells.

The chain is made from TRBV7-2 and TRBJ1-2, and 8 bases in between align with TRBD1. The sequence was collected from an adult with an advanced solid tumor such as melanoma, head and neck, liver or kidney cancer. The material was CD4+ or CD8+ T cells sorted from blood, obtained in a trial of the OX40 agonist ivuxolimab. The DNA reads as follows: TGTGCCAGCAGCTTAGGGTCAGGGGGCGCCGGCTACACCTTC. Translated, it gives CASSLGSGGAGYTF.